Below are 19 T cell receptor beta chains sequenced from a single sample in a study of regulatory T cells in long-lasting Graves disease. Arm-PCR with iRepertoire HTBI primers amplified the CDR3 regions for these TCR beta libraries. In TCRdb, the multiplex PCR reads were re-called with MiXCR into one record per CDR3 protein. In the table there are about 560,000 distinct CDR3 sequences, approximately 16% of which are singletons. Time point reported: newly diagnosed GD, antithyroid drugs for less than 3 months. Researchers made the TCR library from RNA that was extracted from PBMCs. The same sample was also used in a study of T cells in Graves' hyperthyroidism and ophthalmopathy.

The starting material was peripheral blood mononuclear cells (PBMCs), obtained at new diagnosis, from a patient treated with antithyroid drugs. The receptors were sampled from a man between 18 and 29 years old with Graves disease.

The table lists this clonotype with a few counts. The genes are TRBV6-1 and TRBJ2-7; 11 bases match TRBD2. The germline V gene has CDR1 MNHNS and CDR2 SASEGT. V shed 7 bases and J 2 bases; nucleotides not matched to a gene: 4. This CDR3 contains 14 residues. Here the CDR3 reads CASNLAGGPYEQYF. CDR3 nucleotides: TGTGCCAGCAACCTAGCGGGGGGCCCCTACGAGCAGTACTTC.

The V and J genes are TRBV7-2 and TRBJ1-1; D unclear. Trimming stripped 5 bases from V and 7 bases from J, with 17 bases between. From germline, CDR1 is SGHTA and CDR2 FQGNSA. This CDR3 is built from 14 residues. CDR3: CASSPQGRVGEAFF. Here the CDR3 DNA reads TGTGCCAGCAGCCCTCAAGGGAGGGTCGGTGAAGCTTTCTTT. The full variable domain, in which reference TRBV7-2 and TRBJ1-1 provide the parts outside the CDR3, is GAGVSQSPSNKVTEKGKDVELRCDPISGHTALYWYRQSLGQGLEFLIYFQGNSAPDKSGLPSDRFSAERTGGSVSTLTIQRTQQEDSAVYLCASSPQGRVGEAFFGQGTRLTVV.

This clonotype was counted at least ten times. The chain couples TRBV5-1 to TRBJ2-3; 8 positions agree with TRBD2. This CDR3 has 17 residues. Germline CDR1 is SGHRS and CDR2 is YFSETQ. V trimming: 3 bases; J trimming: 2 bases; junction bases outside the gene matches: 11. This chain's CDR3 is CASSSGLVRGNTDTQYF. CDR3 DNA: TGCGCCAGCAGCTCGGGACTAGTTAGGGGAAACACAGATACGCAGTATTTT.

The genes are TRBV5-4 and TRBJ2-1; possibly TRBD1 or TRBD2 for D (5 bases each). Between the trimmed V and J ends, which lost 0 bases and 10 bases, there was a span of 14 bases. Germline CDR1 SGHNT, CDR2 YYREEE (reference sequence). CDR3 size: 14 residues. CDR3 in amino acids: CASSLEGRATEQFF. The CDR3 DNA sequence: TGTGCCAGCAGCTTGGAGGGACGAGCGACAGAGCAGTTCTTC.

This clonotype was detected ten times or more. V gene TRBV3-1 combines with J gene TRBJ1-4; TRBD1 is a possible D gene (5 bases). In germline, CDR1 is LGHDT, CDR2 YNNKEL (reference sequence). The CDR3 totals 14 residues. The V end was cut by 4 bases, the J end by 4 bases, with 10 bases between. For the CDR3, the DNA is TGTGCCAGCAGCCCTACAGGCCGTAATGAAAAACTGTTTTTT. Protein product: CASSPTGRNEKLFF.

This clonotype appeared many times. The chain carries TRBV12-3 or TRBV12-4 and TRBJ2-7, with D possibly matching TRBD2 (6 bases). The CDR3 has 14 amino acids. Trimming stripped 1 base from V and 3 bases from J, with 10 bases between. CDR3 protein: CASSLGRRGYEQYF. CDR3 DNA sequence: TGTGCCAGCAGTTTAGGCCGGCGGGGCTACGAGCAGTACTTC.

This clonotype was counted at least ten times. The chain is built from TRBV15 and TRBJ2-7; D gene ambiguous. The CDR3 consists of 16 residues. Trimming cost V 5 bases and J 2 bases, with 19 bases left between them. CDR1 LNHNV and CDR2 YYDKDF come from the germline V gene (reference sequence). The CDR3 nucleotides read TGTGCCACCAGCCCTGACACATACAAGCATCCCTACGAGCAGTACTTC. It codes for CATSPDTYKHPYEQYF.

The chain recombines TRBV5-1 with TRBJ1-4; 12 nucleotides agree with TRBD1. With 4 bases clipped from V and 7 bases from J, the junction kept 5 bases outside the gene matches. Germline CDR1 is SGHRS and CDR2 is YFSETQ. The length of the CDR3 is 15 residues. The CDR3 DNA follows: TGCGCCAGCAGCAGCGGGACAGGGGGCCGTGAAAAACTGTTTTTT. As protein: CASSSGTGGREKLFF.

This clonotype was found many times. This chain uses TRBV27 with TRBJ2-1, with 8 nucleotides matching TRBD2. From germline, CDR1 is MNHEY and CDR2 SMNVEV (reference sequence). The CDR3 length is 16 residues. Unmatched junction bases numbered 14, after V lost 5 bases and J lost 8 bases. The CDR3 sequence is CASSPNGGGRFDEQFF. For the CDR3, the DNA is TGTGCCAGCAGTCCCAACGGGGGCGGGAGGTTCGATGAGCAGTTCTTC.

At least ten counts were recorded for this clonotype. This rearrangement joins TRBV7-9 to TRBJ1-1, with D unresolved. CDR1 is SEHNR and CDR2 is FQNEAQ in the germline V gene (reference sequence). V was cut by 9 bases and J by 2 bases, with 16 bases left in between. This CDR3 spans 14 amino acids. CDR3 sequence: CASCLVPGNTEAFF. CDR3 in DNA: TGTGCCAGTTGCCTTGTCCCCGGAAACACTGAAGCTTTCTTT.

The chain links TRBV11-2 to TRBJ2-3; TRBD2 might be the D (6 bases). Germline V gene sequence: CDR1 SGHAT, CDR2 FQNNGV. V lost 0 bases to trimming and J lost 2 bases, with 18 bases between them. CDR3 length: 18 residues. The chain's CDR3 is CASSLDVAGGGDTDTQYF. In DNA form, the CDR3 reads TGTGCCAGCAGCTTAGATGTGGCCGGCGGAGGGGACACAGATACGCAGTATTTT. The whole variable domain, filled in from reference TRBV11-2 and TRBJ2-3, reads EAGVAQSPRYKIIEKRQSVAFWCNPISGHATLYWYQQILGQGPKLLIQFQNNGVVDDSQLPKDRFSAERLKGVDSTLKIQPAKLEDSAVYLCASSLDVAGGGDTDTQYFGPGTRLTVL.

V is TRBV5-1 and J is TRBJ2-2; 7 bases are a match to TRBD2. The CDR3 has 15 amino acids. Trimming removed 0 bases from V and 4 bases from J; junction bases left unmatched: 3. The V gene's germline CDR1 is SGHRS and CDR2 YFSETQ. CDR3: CASSLVGTTTGELFF. In nucleotides, the CDR3 is TGCGCCAGCAGCTTGGTAGGGACTACCACCGGGGAGCTGTTTTTT.

This clonotype came up many times. The chain couples TRBV19 to TRBJ2-2; TRBD1 aligns across 8 bases. Unmatched junction bases numbered 6, after V lost 4 bases and J lost 11 bases. Germline V gives CDR1 LNHDA, CDR2 SQIVND (reference sequence). This CDR3 is 13 amino acids long. The CDR3 DNA follows: TGTGCCAGTAGTACAAGGACAGGGAATGAGCTGTTTTTT. The encoded protein is CASSTRTGNELFF.

This clonotype was seen more than once but under ten times. The gene calls are TRBV18 and TRBJ1-1; TRBD1 is a possible D gene (5 bases). V lost 2 bases and J lost 3, with 7 bases in between. In germline, CDR1 is KGHSH, CDR2 LQKENI. CDR3 length: 13 amino acids. The CDR3 region has the DNA TGTGCCAGCTCACCAAAGGGGTACACTGAAGCTTTCTTT. Translated: CASSPKGYTEAFF. Full variable domain (missing parts from reference TRBV18 and TRBJ1-1): NAGVMQNPRHLVRRRGQEARLRCSPMKGHSHVYWYRQLPEEGLKFMVYLQKENIIDESGMPKERFSAEFPKEGPSILRIQQVVRGDSAAYFCASSPKGYTEAFFGQGTRLTVV.

This clonotype showed up many times. The gene calls are TRBV27 and TRBJ1-1; D possibly corresponds to TRBD1 (6 bases). Trimming took off 2 bases at V and 1 base at J, with 14 bases between the two ends. The CDR3 loop spans 16 amino acids. The germline gives CDR1 MNHEY, CDR2 SMNVEV (reference sequence). The chain's CDR3 is CASSLISPQGNTEAFF. CDR3 bases: TGTGCCAGCAGTTTAATTTCCCCACAGGGGAACACTGAAGCTTTCTTT.

The chain recombines TRBV3-1 with TRBJ2-7; no definite D call. The germline CDR1 and CDR2 sequences are LGHDT and YNNKEL (reference sequence). The CDR3 has 12 amino acids. Trimming cost V 5 bases and J 6 bases, with 11 bases left between them. The DNA of the CDR3 is TGTGCCAGCAGCACGCTCGGTAGCGAGCAGTACTTC. Translating gives CASSTLGSEQYF.

CDR3 amino acids: CASSPEGLAGIYEQYF. The CDR3 DNA sequence: TGTGCCAGCAGCCCCGAGGGACTAGCGGGAATCTACGAGCAGTACTTC. V and J are TRBV4-2 and TRBJ2-7, with 13 bases that match TRBD2. Germline CDR1 reads LGHNA; CDR2 reads YNFKEQ. The CDR3 length is 16 residues. J lost 3 bases, V lost 4 bases, and 6 bases had no gene match.

This clonotype has a handful of counts. The chain carries TRBV27 and TRBJ1-2, with D unclear. The V end lost 0 bases, the J end lost 5 bases, and 7 bases lay between the germline ends. CDR1 and CDR2 from the germline V gene are MNHEY and SMNVEV (reference sequence). This CDR3 region has 13 residues. The CDR3 region is CASSLSAVYGYTF. The CDR3 DNA reads TGTGCCAGCAGTTTATCGGCGGTATATGGCTACACCTTC.

The rearrangement links TRBV4-1 to TRBJ1-4; D may be TRBD1 (6 bases). CDR3 length equals 15 residues. V shed 2 bases and J shed 7 bases, with 14 bases lying between them. Germline loops: CDR1 MGHRA, CDR2 YSYEKL. The CDR3: CASSQLIPTGEKLFF. CDR3 coding DNA: TGCGCCAGCAGCCAATTAATCCCGACAGGTGAAAAACTGTTTTTT.